These T cell receptor beta chains were read from a single sample in a study of CD8+CD57+ T cells in acquired aplastic anemia. TCRdb recomputed calls from the reads with MiXCR, one row per CDR3 protein. The sample has 400,000 to 450,000 distinct CDR3 sequences, under 80% seen once. The sample taken for sequencing was sorted CD4+, CD8+, or CD8+CD57+ T cells (not recorded which) from PBMCs. The origin of the receptors is a human donor in good health, serving as a control. Each CDR3 is given with its conserved first and last residue. D genes are given only for firm matches. Rows give clone size only sometimes, using once, few, many, or a class for an expanded clone.

v_call	j_call	clone_size	d_call	cdr3_nt	cdr3_aa
TRBV10-3	TRBJ1-6	NA	NA	TGTGCCACCCGCAGCGGTAATCCCTATAATTCACCCCTCCACTTT	CATRSGNPYNSPLHF
TRBV20-1	TRBJ2-7	NA	NA	TGCAGTGCTAGTTTCTCAACCGGGAGTGAGCAGTACTTC	CSASFSTGSEQYF
TRBV9	TRBJ2-7	NA	NA	TGCGCCAGCAGCGTTACTCGCGGGTACTACTCGCCGTACTTC	CASSVTRGYYSPYF
TRBV19	TRBJ1-5	NA	NA	TGTGCCAGTAGTCCGCTGTTAGCGCTCAACCAGCCCCAGCATTTT	CASSPLLALNQPQHF
TRBV29-1	TRBJ1-6	many	NA	TGCAGCGTTGCGTGGGGGGTTAATTCACCCCTCCACTTT	CSVAWGVNSPLHF
TRBV10-3	TRBJ1-5	many	TRBD1	TGTGCCATCAGTGCAGGGACAGGCCAAATGAATAGCAATCAGCCCCAGCATTTT	CAISAGTGQMNSNQPQHF
TRBV7-4	TRBJ1-2	NA	NA	TGTGCCAGCAGCTTAGGGGCAGATAACTATTGCTACACCTTC	CASSLGADNYCYTF
TRBV6-5	TRBJ2-6	NA	NA	TGTGCCAGCGCCGGGGCTGGGGCCAACGTCCTGACTTTC	CASAGAGANVLTF
TRBV7-7	TRBJ2-7	NA	NA	TGTGCCAGCAGCGAGCCCGCCCCAGGGGTTGTTGCTTACGAGCAGTACTTC	CASSEPAPGVVAYEQYF
TRBV2	TRBJ2-1	NA	NA	TGTGCCAGCAGCCTCTCCGGTAGCATCTCCTACAATGAGCAGTTCTTC	CASSLSGSISYNEQFF
TRBV12-3/TRBV12-4	TRBJ2-7	many	TRBD2	TGTGCCAGCAGCCTCGGGACTAGCGGCTACGAGCAGTACTTC	CASSLGTSGYEQYF
TRBV9	TRBJ2-7	NA	NA	TGTGCCAGCAGCTTAGGAGGAGCATTCTCTGAGCAGTACTTC	CASSLGGAFSEQYF
TRBV5-8	TRBJ1-1	many	NA	TGTGCCAGCAGCTTGGCCAGGACTGCGAACACTGAAGCTTTCTTT	CASSLARTANTEAFF
TRBV10-3	TRBJ1-2	NA	NA	TGTGCCAGCAGTTACTCGGGTCATAACGTCTACACCTTC	CASSYSGHNVYTF
TRBV7-2	TRBJ1-1	NA	NA	TGTGCCAGCAGCTTACAACAGGGACGGTCTGAAGTTGTCTTT	CASSLQQGRSEVVF
TRBV20-1	TRBJ1-1	NA	NA	TGCAGTGCTAGACAATCAAATGAAAAACAAGCTTTCTTT	CSARQSNEKQAFF
TRBV9	TRBJ2-7	NA	NA	TGTGCCAGCAGCGGGGGCTGGCGCTCCTACGAGCAGTACTTC	CASSGGWRSYEQYF
TRBV7-8	TRBJ2-5	many	NA	TGTGCCAGCAGCTTAGTCCAGGAGACCCAGTACTTC	CASSLVQETQYF
TRBV20-1	TRBJ2-3	NA	NA	TGCAGTGCTAGAGATCATGCGTGTCTACTGCGAGATACGCAGTATTTT	CSARDHACLLRDTQYF
TRBV15	TRBJ2-1	NA	NA	TGTGCCAGCAGTACGCAGATATCGGGTGCCTACAATGAGCAGTTCTTC	CASSTQISGAYNEQFF
TRBV5-1	TRBJ1-2	once	NA	TGCGCCAGCAGCTTGGCCGCGGGGGACAACTATGGCTACACCTTC	CASSLAAGDNYGYTF
TRBV5-1	TRBJ2-3	NA	NA	TGCGCCAGCAGCTTAACTCCCTTCACAGATACGCAGTATTTT	CASSLTPFTDTQYF
TRBV7-2	TRBJ1-1	many	TRBD1	TGTGCCAGCAGCTACGCCGGGACAGGTAACACTGAAGCTTTCTTT	CASSYAGTGNTEAFF
TRBV30	TRBJ1-1	many	NA	TGTGCCTGGAGTGTTGGGGTGAACACTGAAGCTTTCTTT	CAWSVGVNTEAFF
TRBV20-1	TRBJ2-3	NA	NA	TGCAGTGCTATTACAGCCTCTAGCACAGATACGCAGTATTTT	CSAITASSTDTQYF
TRBV7-2	TRBJ1-6	NA	TRBD1	TGTGCCAGCAGCTCCGGAGAGGGGGCAAGTTCGCTCCTCCACTTT	CASSSGEGASSLLHF
TRBV6-6	TRBJ1-5	many	NA	TGTGCCAGCAGTTACGCGGGAAATAGCAATCAGCCCCAGCATTTT	CASSYAGNSNQPQHF
TRBV4-1	TRBJ1-1	NA	TRBD1	TGCGCCAGCAGTGAGTTTAAGGGGGCAGACGTTAACACTGAAGCTTTCTTT	CASSEFKGADVNTEAFF
TRBV7-3	TRBJ2-3	few	TRBD2	TGTGCCAGCAGCCCCAGGACTAGCGGGGCCGCAGATGCGCAGTATTTC	CASSPRTSGAADAQYF
TRBV6-6	TRBJ2-7	many	TRBD1	TGTGCCACCCCCCATGGGGGGACAGGGGGCCGCTACGAGCAGTACTTC	CATPHGGTGGRYEQYF
TRBV5-8	TRBJ2-7	NA	NA	TGTGCCAGCAGCTTGTCAGGAGGGGGGGCGGCCAACGAGCAGTACTTC	CASSLSGGGAANEQYF
TRBV7-2	TRBJ2-3	NA	NA	TGTGCCAGCAGCTCCCTCGGGTCAGGTCGGGGCACAGATACGCAGTATTTT	CASSSLGSGRGTDTQYF
TRBV7-2	TRBJ1-3	NA	NA	TGTGCCAGCAGTCAACAGAACACCGGGGAGCGGAATTTTATATATTTT	CASSQQNTGERNFIYF
TRBV5-1	TRBJ2-3	many	NA	TGCGCCAGCAGCCTCCAGTCGGGTACCTGGGGGTATTTT	CASSLQSGTWGYF
TRBV7-2	TRBJ1-6	NA	NA	NA	CASSLVGQGSPHTF
TRBV10-3	TRBJ1-5	few	TRBD1	TGTGCCATCAGGCAGGGGGCGAGCAATCAGCCCCAGCATTTT	CAIRQGASNQPQHF
TRBV9	TRBJ2-7	NA	NA	TGTGCCAGCAGCCTAGGACATTGGCCGAGCAGTACTTACGAGCAGTACTTC	CASSLGHWPSSTYEQYF
TRBV24-1	TRBJ2-5	NA	NA	TGTGCCACCAGTGAGCCGACAGAGGATCAGCCCCAGCACTTT	CATSEPTEDQPQHF